This T cell receptor beta chain was captured by sequencing in a study of cytomegalovirus exposure and HLA in healthy donors. The PCR made use of 60 Vbeta and 13 Jbeta primers. TCRdb's copy holds only in-frame clones and misses some; the assay was immunoSEQ multiplex PCR. The sample records 50,000 or so clones, roughly four fifths being singletons. This CDR3 region has 14 residues. Looked up from germline, CDR1 is LNHNV and CDR2 is YYDKDF (reference sequence). The V gene lost 0 bases and the J gene lost 5 bases, with 10 bases spanning the gap. Sample: PBMCs. The V gene is TRBV15, the J gene TRBJ1-1; possibly TRBD1 for D (5 bases). The clonotype comes from a boy aged 5-17 years in good health and CMV-seropositive. In nucleotides, the CDR3 is TGTGCCACCAGCAGAGATCGGGGGGAGACTGAAGCTTTCTTT. This codes for CATSRDRGETEAFF.